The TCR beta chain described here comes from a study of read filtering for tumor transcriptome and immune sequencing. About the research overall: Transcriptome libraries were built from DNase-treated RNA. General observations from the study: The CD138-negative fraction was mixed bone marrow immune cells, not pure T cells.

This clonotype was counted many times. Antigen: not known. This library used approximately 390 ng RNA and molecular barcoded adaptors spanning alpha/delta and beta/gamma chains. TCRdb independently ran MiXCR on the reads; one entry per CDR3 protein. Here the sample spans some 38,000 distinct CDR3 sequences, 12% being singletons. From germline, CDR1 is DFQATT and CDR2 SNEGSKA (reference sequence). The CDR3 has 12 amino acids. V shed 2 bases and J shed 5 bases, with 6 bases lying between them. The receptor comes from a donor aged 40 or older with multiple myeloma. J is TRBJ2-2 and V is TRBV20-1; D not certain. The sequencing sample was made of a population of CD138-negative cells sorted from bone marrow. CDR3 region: CSARRSTGELFF. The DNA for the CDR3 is TGCAGTGCTAGACGGTCTACCGGGGAGCTGTTTTTT.